These 29 T cell receptor beta chains came from one sample sequenced in a study of radiation and T cells in renal cell carcinoma. Time point meaning: blood 4 weeks post-SBRT, at nephrectomy. Treatment defined: 15 Gy SBRT to primary tumor, nephrectomy 4 weeks later. Sequencing was performed with immunoSEQ multiplex PCR; in TCRdb, only in-frame clones are kept and a portion is missing. The sample records fewer than 45,000 clones, about 82% being singletons. Source: blood, taken from a patient whose treatment included radiotherapy and nephrectomy. The receptors stem from a woman in her seventies with renal cell carcinoma.

The chain couples TRBV9 to TRBJ1-6; D gene unclear. V gave up 3 bases and J gave up 14 bases, with 18 bases separating them. The length of the CDR3 is 14 residues. Germline CDR1 SGDLS, CDR2 YYNGEE. The CDR3 coding sequence is TGTGCCAGCAGCGCAGACACAGAGTTCTTCACCCTCCACTTT. This codes for CASSADTEFFTLHF.

The J gene is TRBJ2-3, the V gene TRBV6-4; 11 nucleotides line up with TRBD2. CDR3 length: 15 amino acids. From germline, CDR1 is MRHNA and CDR2 SNTAGT. V lost 0 bases to trimming and J lost 6 bases; unmatched junction nucleotides: 2. The CDR3 bases are TGTGCCAGCAGTGACTCTAGCGGGGGGGCCGATACGCAGTATTTT. Translated: CASSDSSGGADTQYF.

This clone was seen a handful of times. The chain employs TRBV7-9 and TRBJ2-3; D remains ambiguous. Germline V gene sequence: CDR1 SEHNR, CDR2 FQNEAQ (reference sequence). This CDR3 is 17 amino acids long. The V end lost 8 bases, the J end lost 0 bases, and 21 bases lay between the germline ends. Here the CDR3 DNA reads TGTGCCAGCCCCTCGGCCAGCCGGTCCATGAGCACAGATACGCAGTATTTT. It codes for CASPSASRSMSTDTQYF. Variable domain in full (rest from reference TRBV7-9 and TRBJ2-3): DTGVSQNPRHKITKRGQNVTFRCDPISEHNRLYWYRQTLGQGPEFLTYFQNEAQLEKSRLLSDRFSAERPKGSFSTLEIQRTEQGDSAMYLCASPSASRSMSTDTQYFGPGTRLTVL.

The sample holds a few counts of this clone. The chain couples TRBV7-2 to TRBJ2-7, with D maybe TRBD2 (6 bases). V lost 1 base, J lost 2 bases, and 21 bases lay in between. This CDR3 comprises 18 residues. Germline values: CDR1 SGHTA, CDR2 FQGNSA. CDR3 in amino acids: CASSLEIGSAGNPYEQYF. The DNA for the CDR3 is TGTGCCAGCAGCTTAGAGATCGGTTCGGCGGGGAATCCCTACGAGCAGTACTTC.

This chain links TRBV4-2 with TRBJ2-1; 8 bases fit TRBD2. This CDR3 is built from 16 residues. Germline trimming cut 0 bases from V and 6 bases from J; bases unmatched to any gene: 7. Germline V CDR1 and CDR2: LGHNA, YNFKEQ. The DNA of the CDR3 is TGTGCCAGCAGCCAAGACGTAGCGGGGCCCAGCAATGAGCAGTTCTTC. This encodes CASSQDVAGPSNEQFF.

Points on this clone: The germline gene is not matched at one end of the junction; a read error may be the cause. The chain employs TRBV5-1 and TRBJ2-2; D not resolved. This CDR3 contains 13 residues. Per germline, CDR1 SGHRS and CDR2 YFSETQ. CDR3 DNA: TGCGCCAGCTGCTTAGGGAACACCGGGGAGCTGTTTTTT. Translating gives CASCLGNTGELFF.

This clone was counted only a few times. The V gene is TRBV12-1, the J gene TRBJ1-1; the table names TRBD1, a call not compared with the DNA. TRBV12-1 is termed a pseudogene. This CDR3 region has 12 residues. CDR3 DNA: TGTGCCAGCAGCTTTGGGGGACATGAAGCTTTCTTT. Amino acids: CASSFGGHEAFF.

The chain employs TRBV19 and TRBJ2-7; the match to TRBD1 covers 7 bases. Germline V gene data show CDR1 as LNHDA and CDR2 as SQIVND (reference sequence). The CDR3 has 13 residues. With 5 bases clipped from V and 2 bases from J, the junction kept 3 bases outside the gene matches. DNA for the CDR3: TGTGCCAGTAGTTTGACAGGGACCTACGAGCAGTACTTC. Protein: CASSLTGTYEQYF.

The chain employs TRBV6-1 and TRBJ2-1, with D tentatively TRBD2 (6 bases). Trimming cost V 5 bases and J 7 bases, with 18 bases left between them. The CDR3 spans 15 residues. Per germline, CDR1 MNHNS and CDR2 SASEGT. The CDR3 region is CASSSTGSPRNEQFF. The DNA for the CDR3 is TGTGCCAGCAGTTCTACCGGGAGCCCGCGAAATGAGCAGTTCTTC.

The chain is built from TRBV7-9 and TRBJ2-7; possibly TRBD2 for D (6 bases). Trimming shortened V by 5 bases and J by 3 bases, and 11 bases separated the two germline ends. CDR1 is SEHNR and CDR2 is FQNEAQ in the germline V gene (reference sequence). This CDR3 is built from 13 residues. The CDR3 DNA reads as TGTGCCAGCAGCCGGGACTCCGTCTACGAGCAGTACTTC. Amino acid sequence: CASSRDSVYEQYF.

The chain carries TRBV18 and TRBJ2-7, with D perhaps TRBD1 or TRBD2 (5 bases each). V was cut by 1 base and J by 5 bases, with 12 bases left in between. Looked up from germline, CDR1 is KGHSH and CDR2 is LQKENI. The CDR3 is 14 residues long. CDR3 sequence (DNA): TGTGCCAGCTCACCACAGTCCAGGGACCACGAGCAGTACTTC. Translating gives CASSPQSRDHEQYF.

The chain recombines TRBV7-3 with TRBJ1-6, with D unclear. V lost 5 bases, J lost 8 bases, and 10 bases lay in between. Looked up from germline, CDR1 is SGHTA and CDR2 is FQGTGA. The CDR3 has 13 residues. This chain's CDR3 is CASSPAVDSPLHF. CDR3 sequence (DNA): TGTGCCAGCAGCCCCGCCGTGGATTCACCCCTCCACTTT.

This rearrangement joins TRBV6-4 to TRBJ2-2; D gene ambiguous. CDR1 and CDR2 (germline): MRHNA, SNTAGT. V gave up 6 bases and J gave up 4 bases, with 15 bases separating them. The CDR3 is 15 amino acids. The CDR3 DNA reads TGTGCCAGCAGAAAACTTGCCTCGGGCACCGGGGAGCTGTTTTTT. It translates to CASRKLASGTGELFF.

This chain connects TRBV5-5 to TRBJ1-4, with D tentatively TRBD1 (6 bases). Germline CDR1 and CDR2: SGHKS and YYEKEE (reference sequence). V was pared by 5 bases and J by 4 bases, with 15 bases between. The CDR3 loop spans 15 amino acids. The DNA of the CDR3 is TGTGCCAGCAGTTCCACCGGGACATTTAATGAAAAACTGTTTTTT. As protein: CASSSTGTFNEKLFF.

The CDR3 nucleotides read TGTGCCAGCAGCCGACTAGCGGTAAAAGGGGGTGAGCAGTTCTTC. This sequence encodes CASSRLAVKGGEQFF. The genes are TRBV28 and TRBJ2-1, with 9 bases lining up with TRBD2. This CDR3 region has 15 residues. Germline V gives CDR1 MDHEN, CDR2 SYDVKM. V lost 6 bases to trimming and J lost 9 bases; unmatched junction nucleotides: 12.

The V call is TRBV30, the J call TRBJ2-1, with 9 bases matching TRBD2. CDR3 length: 15 amino acids. Germline CDR1 and CDR2: GTSNPN and SVGIG (reference sequence). The J segment lost 7 bases and the V segment lost 0 bases, leaving 7 bases of the junction unmatched. CDR3 DNA sequence: TGTGCCTGGAGTGTACCCGCGGGAGGGGTAAATGAGCAGTTCTTC. Encoded protein: CAWSVPAGGVNEQFF. Full variable domain (remainder filled in from reference TRBV30 and TRBJ2-1): SQTIHQWPATLVQPVGSPLSLECTVEGTSNPNLYWYRQAAGRGLQLLFYSVGIGQISSEVPQNLSASRPQDRQFILSSKKLLLSDSGFYLCAWSVPAGGVNEQFFGPGTRLTVL.

The rearrangement links TRBV9 to TRBJ2-2; D ambiguous. V was cut by 2 bases and J by 4 bases, with 3 bases left in between. Germline loops: CDR1 SGDLS, CDR2 YYNGEE. The CDR3 has 12 residues. CDR3 amino acids: CASSVGTGELFF. In DNA, the CDR3 is TGTGCCAGCAGCGTCGGCACCGGGGAGCTGTTTTTT. Variable domain in full (rest from reference TRBV9 and TRBJ2-2): DSGVTQTPKHLITATGQRVTLRCSPRSGDLSVYWYQQSLDQGLQFLIQYYNGEERAKGNILERFSAQQFPDLHSELNLSSLELGDSALYFCASSVGTGELFFGEGSRLTVL.

This clone was seen repeatedly, ten times or more. Other DNA variants within this sample encode the same CDR3. The chain employs TRBV27 and TRBJ2-5; unclear D gene. The CDR3 spans 12 residues. The V end was cut by 3 bases, the J end by 5 bases, with 7 bases between. Germline-derived CDR1 and CDR2 are MNHEY and SMNVEV (reference sequence). The CDR3 loop is CASSLTGETQYF. Written as DNA, the CDR3 is TGTGCCAGCAGTTTGACCGGGGAGACCCAGTACTTC.

V is TRBV5-6 and J is TRBJ2-1; no firm D call. Per germline, CDR1 SGHDT and CDR2 YYEEEE. V lost 4 bases and J 9 bases, leaving 14 bases between the germline ends. The CDR3 runs to 13 residues. CDR3 nucleotide sequence: TGTGCCAGCAGCCCCCTTTTGGAGACTGAGCAGTTCTTC. Amino acid sequence: CASSPLLETEQFF.

The rearrangement joins TRBV29-1 to TRBJ1-5, with no clear D. From germline, CDR1 is SQVTM and CDR2 ANQGSEA. The CDR3 covers 11 residues. Trimming took 7 bases from V and 7 from J, leaving 11 bases between them. For the CDR3, the DNA is TGCAGCGGCGAGGTAGGCCAGCCCCAGCATTTT. Amino acid sequence: CSGEVGQPQHF.

The rearrangement uses TRBV7-2 and TRBJ2-7, with unresolved D. This CDR3 is built from 15 residues. V was shortened by 0 bases and J by 4 bases, with 13 bases between the two germline ends. Germline V gene data show CDR1 as SGHTA and CDR2 as FQGNSA. CDR3 region: CASSLALATRYEQYF. CDR3 bases: TGTGCCAGCAGCTTAGCGTTGGCGACGCGGTACGAGCAGTACTTC. Together with reference TRBV7-2 and TRBJ2-7, the CDR3 gives the full variable domain: GAGVSQSPSNKVTEKGKDVELRCDPISGHTALYWYRQSLGQGLEFLIYFQGNSAPDKSGLPSDRFSAERTGGSVSTLTIQRTQQEDSAVYLCASSLALATRYEQYFGPGTRLTVT.

The chain carries TRBV6-5 and TRBJ2-7; D is ambiguous. The CDR3 is made up of 14 amino acids. Per germline, CDR1 MNHEY and CDR2 SVGAGI. The V and J ends lost 0 bases and 1 base respectively, with 7 bases between them. The CDR3 DNA sequence: TGTGCCAGCAGTTACTCCTCCGTTTCCTACGAGCAGTACTTC. Residues: CASSYSSVSYEQYF.

CDR3 nucleotides: TGTGCCAGCAGCGTAGGGGGGTTCGGACAGGGGAAGACGGCACCCCTCCACTTT. Translating it yields CASSVGGFGQGKTAPLHF. V usage is TRBV9 and J usage is TRBJ1-6; 9 nucleotides agree with TRBD1. The V gene end was trimmed by 0 bases and the J gene end by 11 bases; junction bases not matched to a gene: 15. The CDR3 has 18 amino acids. Germline-derived CDR1 and CDR2 are SGDLS and YYNGEE.

The chain carries TRBV5-1 and TRBJ2-3, with TRBD2 identical over 10 bases. V was clipped by 4 bases and J by 6 bases; unmatched bases: 2. The CDR3 is 13 amino acids. The germline V gene has CDR1 SGHRS and CDR2 YFSETQ. The CDR3 spells CASSTGLADTQYF. The DNA of the CDR3 is TGCGCCAGCAGCACGGGACTAGCGGATACGCAGTATTTT.

This rearrangement joins TRBV28 to TRBJ2-7, with 7 positions matching TRBD1. This CDR3 comprises 15 residues. The V and J ends lost 10 bases and 0 bases, in that order; junction bases with no gene match: 12. Germline V gene lookup returns CDR1 MDHEN and CDR2 SYDVKM. For the CDR3, the DNA is TGTGCCACTAAGCTATCAGGGGGTGTCTCCTACGAGCAGTACTTC. Protein sequence: CATKLSGGVSYEQYF.

This clone was seen a few times. J is TRBJ1-1 and V is TRBV6-5, with 7 bases that match TRBD1. Looked up from germline, CDR1 is MNHEY and CDR2 is SVGAGI. Losses at the gene ends were 5 bases for V and 5 bases for J; bases not matched to a gene: 11. This CDR3 spans 15 amino acids. CDR3 nucleotides: TGTGCCAGCAGTCAAGGTCCGAGGGGGCAAACTGAAGCTTTCTTT. The encoded protein is CASSQGPRGQTEAFF.

The chain couples TRBV30 to TRBJ2-7, with 7 bases identical to TRBD1. CDR1 is GTSNPN and CDR2 is SVGIG in the germline V gene (reference sequence). This CDR3 has 12 residues. V was clipped by 2 bases and J by 9 bases; unmatched bases: 7. Written as DNA, the CDR3 is TGTGCCTGGAGTCAGGGACAGCGAGGGCAGTACTTC. Translating gives CAWSQGQRGQYF.

The count of this clone is one. V and J are TRBV28 and TRBJ2-7; 7 bases are shared with TRBD1. This CDR3 has 16 amino acids. Germline V gives CDR1 MDHEN, CDR2 SYDVKM. With V trimmed by 3 bases and J by 2 bases, 10 bases remained unmatched. The CDR3 nucleotides are TGTGCCAGCAGTTTCCATATCAGGGGGTCGACCTACGAGCAGTACTTC. This encodes CASSFHIRGSTYEQYF.

The V call is TRBV19, the J call TRBJ2-1; 10 bases fit TRBD2. Unmatched junction bases numbered 11, after V lost 3 bases and J lost 6 bases. The CDR3 consists of 17 residues. Germline V lookup: CDR1 LNHDA, CDR2 SQIVND (reference sequence). CDR3 sequence: CASSIRNSGRRGNEQFF. The DNA for the CDR3 is TGTGCCAGTAGTATCAGGAATAGCGGGAGGAGGGGCAATGAGCAGTTCTTC.